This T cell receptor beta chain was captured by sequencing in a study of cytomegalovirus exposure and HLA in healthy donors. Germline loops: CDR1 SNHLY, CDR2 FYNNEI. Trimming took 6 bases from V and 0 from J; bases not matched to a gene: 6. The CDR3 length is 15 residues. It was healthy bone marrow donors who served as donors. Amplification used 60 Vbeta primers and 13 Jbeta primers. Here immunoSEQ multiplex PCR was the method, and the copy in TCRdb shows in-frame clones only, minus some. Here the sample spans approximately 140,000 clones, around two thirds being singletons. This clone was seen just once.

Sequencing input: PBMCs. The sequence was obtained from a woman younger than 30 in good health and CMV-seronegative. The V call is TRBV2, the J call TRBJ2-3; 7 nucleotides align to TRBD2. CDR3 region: CASRVLAVSTDTQYF. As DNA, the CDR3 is TGTGCCAGCAGGGTTCTAGCGGTTAGCACAGATACGCAGTATTTT.